This TCR beta chain originates from a study of neurological immune-mediated disorders (dated by TCRdb to between 2017 and 2020). Regarding the complete study: Among the 35 or so multiple sclerosis patients, relapsing-remitting MS was present in some 30 and secondary progressive MS was present in 3. Peripheral blood TCR-beta repertoires from HTLV-I-associated myelopathy (HAM/TSP) patients, multiple sclerosis patients and healthy controls were compared by UMI-based sequencing. Alongside PBMC samples, the set of some 100 TCR-beta libraries contained longitudinal samples, technical triplicates, and paired CD4+ and CD8+ T-cell subsets that had been sorted. The cohort included 60 to 75 subjects: some 15 with HAM/TSP, about 34 with multiple sclerosis, and 20 healthy controls. On the study overall, not on this receptor specifically: Expanded clones from different subjects shared no identical CDR3 amino acid sequences, which suggests that TCR-beta repertoires were private in all groups. No association of the MS cluster with clinical or MRI features was observed, and the need for larger cohorts was stated by the authors. The highest TCR clonal expansion was observed in HAM/TSP patients, whereas the lowest was observed in MS patients, even when compared with healthy controls. Repertoires from 18 of 34 MS patients were grouped by phylogenetic analysis into a cluster of related CDR3 sequences, suggesting a possible repertoire-level signature.

Reading from cysteine to phenylalanine, the CDR3 counts 15 amino acids. Here the CDR3 DNA is all that survives: 45 bases in frame from base 1. From the germline V gene, CDR1 is SGHRS and CDR2 is YFSETQ. The trim is 3 bases for V and 9 bases for J, with a gap of 16 bases between the germline ends. Unsorted PBMC libraries were generated from 2 million PBMCs stored in RNAlater at -80 °C until RNA extraction. Multiple sclerosis patients were enrolled in a US clinical protocol evaluating disease progression by magnetic resonance imaging. PBMCs were separated from peripheral blood using Ficoll-Hypaque density gradient centrifugation and then cryopreserved in liquid nitrogen. cDNA synthesis used template-switch 5'RACE with a primer carrying a 10-nucleotide random unique molecular identifier tagging each TCR transcript. Every sequencing run yielded over 170 million TCR-beta sequences covering 15-18 subjects. The RNeasy kit was used to extract total RNA. Using the KAPA Real-time Library Amplification kit, TCR-beta VDJ regions were amplified with primers for the TCR constant region and the 5'RACE anchor. Sample indexes and Illumina adaptors were added in a first PCR, and a second PCR then increased library yield. After Ampure bead purification, the roughly 650 bp TCR product was size-selected on a 2% E-gel SizeSelection system. Before pooling, libraries had their quality checked on a Bioanalyzer, their concentration measured with Qubit, and their quantity determined with the Kapa Library Quantification kit. Paired-end 2 x 150 bp sequencing of the libraries was performed on an Illumina HiSeq 2500. To increase sequence diversity, about 23-32% phiX was spiked into each library pool. The paper's processing steps were these. Quality-filtered reads were processed with the UMI-based MiGEC pipeline, which removed over 75% of raw TCR sequences during error correction. IMGT germline references were used for aligning VDJ genes, and each clonotype was defined as a unique CDR3 amino acid sequence together with its V-J genes. Clonal expansion, Shannon diversity and CDR3 relatedness (CalcPairwiseDistances, ClusterSamples) were evaluated with VDJtools, and phylogenetic trees were built with CLCbio workbench. Clones with at least 8 unique UMIs were defined as expanded, with this threshold being based on coefficient-of-variation modelling across technical triplicates. The public reads were reanalyzed by TCRdb: fastp trimming at Q25, MiXCR alignment, in-frame beta chains only. Identical CDR3 proteins give one entry, which carries the most common genes and DNA. TCRdb, not the authors, supplied the V and J calls. Counted in this sample were tens of thousands of distinct CDR3 sequences; around 3.5% of them appeared once. The top ten clones comprise around 3.2% of the sample.

This clonotype was detected many times. Its recognized antigen is unknown. One base away there is no much larger clone; base qualities are not given. The sequence is built from TRBV5-1 and TRBJ1-6; D gene: possibly TRBD1, on 6 matching bases. Source material: PBMCs. The sequence derives from a woman aged 50 to 60 with multiple sclerosis. The CDR3: CASSSSQGRASPLHF. The DNA sequence is given as TGCGCCAGCAGCTCCTCACAGGGCCGAGCTTCACCCCTCCACTTT.